A single sample is the source of the 16 T cell receptor beta chains below, sequenced in a study of cytomegalovirus exposure and HLA in healthy donors. The PCR employed 60 Vbeta primers together with 13 Jbeta primers. Clones were read by immunoSEQ multiplex PCR, and TCRdb kept only the in-frame ones, dropping some. The table lists about 140,000 clones, roughly 85% of them singletons. Material for sequencing was PBMCs. The receptors stem from a woman younger than 45 in good health and CMV-seronegative.

The CDR3 region is CASSLGLASETQYF. For the CDR3, the DNA is TGTGCCAGCAGCCTGGGACTAGCTTCCGAGACCCAGTACTTC. V gene TRBV7-2 combines with J gene TRBJ2-5; 9 bases agree with TRBD2. CDR1 is SGHTA and CDR2 is FQGNSA in the germline V gene. This CDR3 has 14 residues. V shed 5 bases, J shed 5 bases, and the junction held 6 bases outside the gene matches. Complete variable domain (other parts from reference TRBV7-2 and TRBJ2-5): GAGVSQSPSNKVTEKGKDVELRCDPISGHTALYWYRQSLGQGLEFLIYFQGNSAPDKSGLPSDRFSAERTGGSVSTLTIQRTQQEDSAVYLCASSLGLASETQYFGPGTRLLVL.

The chain joins TRBV5-6 to TRBJ2-5, with 9 bases identical to TRBD1. CDR3 length: 15 residues. With 3 bases clipped from V and 2 bases from J, the junction kept 5 bases outside the gene matches. Germline V gene data show CDR1 as SGHDT and CDR2 as YYEEEE. In DNA form, the CDR3 reads TGTGCCAGCAGCTCCCCGGGACAGGGACAAGAGACCCAGTACTTC. This gives the protein CASSSPGQGQETQYF.

This rearrangement joins TRBV7-6 to TRBJ2-2; 12 positions match TRBD2. This CDR3 is built from 18 residues. V shed 0 bases and J 4 bases; nucleotides not matched to a gene: 6. The germline gives CDR1 SGHVS, CDR2 FNYEAQ. CDR3 in amino acids: CASSLAASGGAGTGELFF. In nucleotides, the CDR3 is TGTGCCAGCAGCTTAGCAGCTAGCGGGGGGGCAGGCACCGGGGAGCTGTTTTTT.

The chain is built from TRBV15 and TRBJ1-2; D unresolved. Germline CDR1 LNHNV, CDR2 YYDKDF (reference sequence). CDR3 length: 13 residues. The ends were cut back, 5 bases at V and 4 bases at J, with 11 bases in the middle. The CDR3 protein is CATSLDTIYGYTF. DNA of the CDR3: TGTGCCACCAGCTTAGACACAATCTATGGCTACACCTTC.

The chain couples TRBV9 to TRBJ2-5; a weak D match, TRBD2 (7 bases). The germline V and J ends were trimmed by 0 bases and 6 bases, with 21 bases remaining between them. Germline CDR1 SGDLS, CDR2 YYNGEE. This CDR3 region has 17 residues. The CDR3 region has the DNA TGTGCCAGCAGCGTAGAAGGGGGGGGCGCCGGGAGCCAGACCCAGTACTTC. Translation gives CASSVEGGGAGSQTQYF.

The V and J genes are TRBV9 and TRBJ1-3; D possibly corresponds to TRBD1 (6 bases). The germline gives CDR1 SGDLS, CDR2 YYNGEE. Trimming took off 3 bases at V and 1 base at J, with 8 bases between the two ends. CDR3 size: 14 residues. CDR3 DNA: TGTGCCAGCAGCGGCAGGGGATCTGGAAACACCATATATTTT. Translating gives CASSGRGSGNTIYF.

The rearrangement joins TRBV5-1 to TRBJ2-2; D remains unclear. From germline, CDR1 is SGHRS and CDR2 YFSETQ. The CDR3 is 15 residues long. Between the trimmed V and J ends, which lost 0 bases and 2 bases, there was a span of 8 bases. CDR3 nucleotides: TGCGCCAGCAGCTTGGGTCGAACAAACACCGGGGAGCTGTTTTTT. Residues: CASSLGRTNTGELFF. Combining the CDR3 with reference TRBV5-1 and TRBJ2-2 gives the whole variable domain KAGVTQTPRYLIKTRGQQVTLSCSPISGHRSVSWYQQTPGQGLQFLFEYFSETQRNKGNFPGRFSGRQFSNSRSEMNVSTLELGDSALYLCASSLGRTNTGELFFGEGSRLTVL.

This clone was recorded a few times. This sequence joins TRBV28 and TRBJ1-1, with 7 bases fitting TRBD1. The CDR3 length is 17 residues. V gave up 5 bases and J gave up 0 bases; unmatched junction bases: 12. Germline-derived CDR1 and CDR2 are MDHEN and SYDVKM. The CDR3 reads CASSRVAAGGMNTEAFF. Here the CDR3 DNA reads TGTGCCAGCAGTCGGGTAGCGGCAGGGGGGATGAACACTGAAGCTTTCTTT.

V and J are TRBV2 and TRBJ2-3; TRBD1 aligns across 7 bases. Germline V CDR1 and CDR2: SNHLY, FYNNEI. The CDR3 has 15 residues. V gave up 8 bases and J gave up 2 bases; unmatched junction bases: 10. CDR3 bases: TGTGCCAGCGAACCGGACAGGCTGGCCACAGATACGCAGTATTTT. Its protein is CASEPDRLATDTQYF.

The chain couples TRBV13 to TRBJ2-2, with 8 bases matching TRBD1. Germline values: CDR1 PRHDT, CDR2 FYEKMQ (reference sequence). J lost 7 bases, V lost 4 bases, and 11 bases had no gene match. The CDR3 totals 16 residues. CDR3 DNA sequence: TGTGCCAGCAGCTCGATCCAGGGGGCGAAGGACGGGGAGCTGTTTTTT. It yields the protein CASSSIQGAKDGELFF.

The CDR3: CASSIPDSYNQPQHF. CDR3 sequence (DNA): TGTGCCAGTAGTATTCCGGACAGCTATAATCAGCCCCAGCATTTT. V is TRBV19 and J is TRBJ1-5, with a tentative D call TRBD1 (6 bases). This CDR3 has 15 residues. The V gene lost 3 bases and the J gene lost 4 bases, with 13 bases spanning the gap. The V gene's germline CDR1 is LNHDA and CDR2 SQIVND (reference sequence).

This chain links TRBV15 with TRBJ1-2; D possibly corresponds to TRBD1 (5 bases). Trimming removed 0 bases from V and 1 base from J, with 9 bases in between. Germline CDR1 and CDR2: LNHNV and YYDKDF (reference sequence). The CDR3 totals 15 residues. For the CDR3, the DNA is TGTGCCACCAGCAGAGATCCGACAGATAACTATGGCTACACCTTC. Encoded protein: CATSRDPTDNYGYTF.

This clone showed up just a few times. J is TRBJ1-1 and V is TRBV11-2, with 8 nucleotides matching TRBD1. V trimming: 5 bases; J trimming: 4 bases; junction bases outside the gene matches: 9. Germline assignment: CDR1 SGHAT and CDR2 FQNNGV. The CDR3 extends over 15 amino acids. CDR3 region: CASSPRQGRGTEAFF. The CDR3, as DNA: TGTGCCAGCAGCCCAAGACAGGGGAGGGGCACTGAAGCTTTCTTT.

The chain links TRBV15 to TRBJ1-3; 7 nucleotides line up with TRBD1. This CDR3 comprises 15 residues. Germline V gives CDR1 LNHNV, CDR2 YYDKDF (reference sequence). The ends lost 2 bases at V and 3 bases at J; junction bases unmatched: 4. CDR3 sequence reads: CATSRPTGVGNTIYF. The CDR3 nucleotides are TGTGCCACCAGCAGACCTACAGGGGTTGGAAACACCATATATTTT.

The chain uses TRBV6-1 and TRBJ1-2; 8 positions agree with TRBD1. Germline loops: CDR1 MNHNS, CDR2 SASEGT. The CDR3 covers 14 residues. V shed 7 bases, J shed 7 bases, and the junction held 11 bases outside the gene matches. The CDR3 protein is CASTIRGQASGYTF. The CDR3 DNA reads TGTGCCAGCACTATCAGGGGGCAGGCTTCTGGCTACACCTTC.

The chain joins TRBV5-1 to TRBJ2-2, with no clear D. In germline, CDR1 is SGHRS, CDR2 YFSETQ. This CDR3 has 13 residues. V was trimmed by 4 bases and J by 5 bases, leaving 9 bases between them. The CDR3 region is CASSLPGTGELFF. The CDR3 coding sequence is TGCGCCAGCAGCCTACCAGGAACCGGGGAGCTGTTTTTT.